Below, 5 T cell receptor beta chains from the same sample are listed, as sequenced in a study of tumor and adjacent non-tumor tissue in lung cancer. RNA was extracted from bulk tissue without any cell sorting. The normal lung tissue was taken more than 3 cm from the tumor edge. A modified ARM-PCR protocol with three rounds of nested PCR amplified TCRbeta. TCRdb used MiXCR to reprocess the multiplex PCR reads, holding one entry per CDR3 protein. This sample yields about 50,000 distinct CDR3 sequences, of which 74% are seen a single time; 20% to 30% belongs to the top ten. The source material was distant non-tumor lung tissue. These receptors all come from a woman aged 60-75 years with non-small cell lung cancer.

Turning to this clonotype: At one end the junction does not follow the germline gene, possibly because of a read error. J is TRBJ2-7 and V is TRBV4-2; D is possibly TRBD1 (5 bases). The CDR3 spans 16 residues. The germline V gene encodes CDR1 LGHNA and CDR2 YNFKEQ. The CDR3 is CVSSQDSSQGGYEQYF. The DNA of the CDR3 is TGTGTCAGCAGCCAAGATTCTTCCCAGGGCGGCTACGAGCAGTACTTC.

Regarding this clonotype: A read error may account for a junction end that differs from germline. J is TRBJ1-1 and V is TRBV14; 9 bases line up with TRBD1. In germline, CDR1 is SGHDN, CDR2 FVKESK. This CDR3 region has 12 residues. The CDR3 DNA reads TGTGCCAGCAGCCGGGACAGGGTGGTAGCCTTTTTT. The encoded protein is CASSRDRVVAFF. The variable domain in full, with the rest retrieved from reference TRBV14 and TRBJ1-1, is EAGVTQFPSHSVIEKGQTVTLRCDPISGHDNLYWYRRVMGKEIKFLLHFVKESKQDESGMPNNRFLAERTGGTYSTLKVQPAELEDSGVYFCASSRDRVVAFFGQGTRLTVV.

This clonotype was observed at least ten times. The chain has TRBV6-6 and TRBJ2-1; perhaps TRBD1 as D (5 bases). The V end lost 5 bases, the J end lost 7 bases, and 9 bases lay between the germline ends. Germline CDR1 MNHNY, CDR2 SVGAGI (reference sequence). CDR3 length equals 12 residues. The CDR3 protein is CASSLRDNEQFF. In nucleotides, the CDR3 is TGTGCCAGCAGTCTCAGGGATAATGAGCAGTTCTTC.

On this clonotype itself: An end of the junction differs from the germline gene, which may be a read error. The chain employs TRBV11-2 and TRBJ2-2; D is tentatively TRBD1 or TRBD2 (5 bases each). From germline, CDR1 is SGHAT and CDR2 FQNNGV. This CDR3 has 12 residues. The CDR3 sequence is CDSSADTGELLF. The CDR3 nucleotides read TGTGACAGCAGCGCGGACACCGGGGAACTGTTATTT. The full variable domain, its missing parts supplied by reference TRBV11-2 and TRBJ2-2, is EAGVAQSPRYKIIEKRQSVAFWCNPISGHATLYWYQQILGQGPKLLIQFQNNGVVDDSQLPKDRFSAERLKGVDSTLKIQPAKLEDSAVYLCDSSADTGELLFGEGSRLTVL.

This clonotype came up a few times. The rearrangement uses TRBV7-9 and TRBJ1-1; the D is unclear. The ends were cut back, 4 bases at V and 8 bases at J, with 8 bases in the middle. There are 11 residues in the CDR3. In germline, CDR1 is SEHNR, CDR2 FQNEAQ (reference sequence). The CDR3 loop is CASSSTDEAFF. The CDR3 DNA reads TGTGCCAGCAGCTCCACAGACGAAGCTTTCTTT.